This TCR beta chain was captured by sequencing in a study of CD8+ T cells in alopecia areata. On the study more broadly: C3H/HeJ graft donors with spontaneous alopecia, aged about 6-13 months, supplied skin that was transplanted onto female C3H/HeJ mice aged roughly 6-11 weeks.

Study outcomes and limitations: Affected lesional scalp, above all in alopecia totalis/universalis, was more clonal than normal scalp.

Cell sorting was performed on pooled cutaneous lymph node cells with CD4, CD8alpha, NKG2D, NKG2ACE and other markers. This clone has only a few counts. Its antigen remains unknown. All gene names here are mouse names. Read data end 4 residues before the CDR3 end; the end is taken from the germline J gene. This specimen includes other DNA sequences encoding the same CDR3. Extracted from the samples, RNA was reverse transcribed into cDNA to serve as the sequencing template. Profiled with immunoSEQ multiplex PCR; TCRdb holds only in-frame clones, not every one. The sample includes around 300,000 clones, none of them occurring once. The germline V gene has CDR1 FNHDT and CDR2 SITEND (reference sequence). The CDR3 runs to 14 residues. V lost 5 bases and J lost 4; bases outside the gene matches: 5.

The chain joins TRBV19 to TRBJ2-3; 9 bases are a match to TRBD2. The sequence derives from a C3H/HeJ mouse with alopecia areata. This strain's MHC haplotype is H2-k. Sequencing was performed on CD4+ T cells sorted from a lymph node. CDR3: CASRPGLGPETLYF. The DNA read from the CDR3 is TGTGCCAGCAGGCCGGGACTGGGCCCAGAA.